This note documents a single T cell receptor beta chain sequence. The antigen is undetermined. The CDR3 has 15 residues. V was clipped by 1 base and J by 4 bases, with 12 bases between them. Germline CDR1 reads SGHKS; CDR2 reads YYEKEE (reference sequence). The source of the sample is a study of T cell responses to AZD1222 COVID-19 vaccine. Looking at the study overall: Pooling covered second doses at about 4 or about 12 weeks. Whole-study findings and limits: Recipients of AZD1222 seropositive at baseline numbered only 5 to 7. Scientists sampled the repertoires only once the peak T cell response had passed. The CD4 TCRs associated with vaccination extended across spike and predominated at 160-218 and 743-854.

The table came from immunoSEQ multiplex PCR; TCRdb's copy has only in-frame clones and leaves some out. The sample includes roughly 110,000 clones, about four fifths seen only once; the top ten take around 9.9%. The chain employs TRBV5-5 and TRBJ1-5, with TRBD1 as a possible D gene (5 bases). The sample here was peripheral blood, taken on day 0 of AZD1222 vaccination. The origin of this receptor is an adult in good health. As DNA, the CDR3 is TGTGCCAGCAGCTTGCGGGGGAGGACGAATCAGCCCCAGCATTTT. Protein: CASSLRGRTNQPQHF.